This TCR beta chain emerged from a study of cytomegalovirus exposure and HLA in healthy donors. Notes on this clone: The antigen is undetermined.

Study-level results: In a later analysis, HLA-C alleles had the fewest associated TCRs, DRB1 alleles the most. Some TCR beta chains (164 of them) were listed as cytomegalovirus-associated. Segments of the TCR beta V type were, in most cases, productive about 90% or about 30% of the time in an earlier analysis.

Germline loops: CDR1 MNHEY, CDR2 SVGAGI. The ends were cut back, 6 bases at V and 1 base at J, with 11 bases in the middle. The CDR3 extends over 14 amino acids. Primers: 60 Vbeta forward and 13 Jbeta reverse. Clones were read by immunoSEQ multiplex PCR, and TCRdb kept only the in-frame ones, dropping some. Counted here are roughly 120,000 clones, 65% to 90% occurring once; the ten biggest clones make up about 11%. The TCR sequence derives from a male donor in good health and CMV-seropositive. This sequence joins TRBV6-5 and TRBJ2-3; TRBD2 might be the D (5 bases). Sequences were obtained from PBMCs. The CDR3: CASSRTFRTDTQYF. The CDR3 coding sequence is TGTGCCAGCAGCCGGACTTTCCGCACAGATACGCAGTATTTT.